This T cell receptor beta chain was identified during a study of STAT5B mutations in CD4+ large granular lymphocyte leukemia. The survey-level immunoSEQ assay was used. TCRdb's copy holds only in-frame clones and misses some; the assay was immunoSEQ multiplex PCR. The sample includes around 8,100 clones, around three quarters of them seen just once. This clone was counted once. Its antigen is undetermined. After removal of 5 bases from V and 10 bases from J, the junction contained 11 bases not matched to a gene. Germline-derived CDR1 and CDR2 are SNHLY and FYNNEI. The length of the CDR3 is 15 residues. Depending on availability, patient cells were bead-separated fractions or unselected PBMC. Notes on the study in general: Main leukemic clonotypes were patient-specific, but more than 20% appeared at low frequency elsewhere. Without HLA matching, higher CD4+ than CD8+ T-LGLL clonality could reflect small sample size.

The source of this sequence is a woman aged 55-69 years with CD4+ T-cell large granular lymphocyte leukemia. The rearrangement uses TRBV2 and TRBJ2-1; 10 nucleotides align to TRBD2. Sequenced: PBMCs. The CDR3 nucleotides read TGTGCCAGCAGTCCGAGCGGGGGGGCCGGCAGAGAGCAGTTCTTC. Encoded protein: CASSPSGGAGREQFF.